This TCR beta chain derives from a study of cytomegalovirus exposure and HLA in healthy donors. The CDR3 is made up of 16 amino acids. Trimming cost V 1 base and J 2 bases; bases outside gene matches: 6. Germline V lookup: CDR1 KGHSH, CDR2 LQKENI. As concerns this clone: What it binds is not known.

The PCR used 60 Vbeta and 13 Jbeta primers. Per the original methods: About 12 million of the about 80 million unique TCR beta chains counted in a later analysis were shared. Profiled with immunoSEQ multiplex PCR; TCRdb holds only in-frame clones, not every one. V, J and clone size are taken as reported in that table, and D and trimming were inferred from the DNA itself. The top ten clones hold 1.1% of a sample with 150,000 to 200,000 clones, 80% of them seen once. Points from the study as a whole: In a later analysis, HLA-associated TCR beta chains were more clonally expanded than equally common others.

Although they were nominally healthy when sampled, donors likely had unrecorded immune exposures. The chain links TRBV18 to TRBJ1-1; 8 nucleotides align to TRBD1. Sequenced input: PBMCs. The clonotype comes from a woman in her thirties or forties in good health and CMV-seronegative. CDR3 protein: CASSPRQGAPNTEAFF. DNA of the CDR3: TGTGCCAGCTCACCACGGCAGGGGGCTCCTAACACTGAAGCTTTCTTT.